Below, 25 T cell receptor beta chains from the same sample are listed, as sequenced in a study of blood T cells in healthy people across ages. PCR was performed a second time for about 7 to 11 cycles using a sample-barcoded 5' primer and a J-beta primer mix. TCRdb re-called the 5' RACE reads with MiXCR, one entry per CDR3 protein. The sample includes about 1.6 million distinct CDR3 sequences, about 32% of them seen just once. Sequencing was performed on blood. These TCRs come from a woman aged 25 to 39 in good health.

Only a few counts were recorded for this clonotype. This chain uses TRBV2 with TRBJ1-2; no reliable D call. Per germline, CDR1 SNHLY and CDR2 FYNNEI. This CDR3 has 11 amino acids. Trimming took 11 bases from V and 6 from J, leaving 13 bases between them. CDR3 sequence: CACIRRNGYTF. The CDR3 DNA is TGTGCCTGCATCCGTAGGAATGGCTACACCTTC.

In this sample, this clonotype turned up many times. CDR3 sequence reads: CASSLGRNGDTQYF. The CDR3 bases are TGCGCCAGCAGCTTGGGTCGTAATGGAGATACGCAGTATTTT. The rearrangement uses TRBV5-1 and TRBJ2-3; no clear D gene. The CDR3 covers 14 residues. The germline CDR1 and CDR2 sequences are SGHRS and YFSETQ. V lost 0 bases and J 5 bases, leaving 10 bases between the germline ends.

The chain combines TRBV12-3 or TRBV12-4 with TRBJ2-3; no reliable D call. This CDR3 is built from 12 residues. Between the trimmed V and J ends, which lost 4 bases and 12 bases, there was a span of 14 bases. CDR3 sequence: CASSSAKDSQYF. The CDR3 DNA reads TGTGCCAGCAGTTCCGCGAAAGATTCTCAGTATTTT.

On this clonotype: A read error may produce the germline difference seen at one junction end. The CDR3 nucleotides read TGTGTCAGCAGATTCGTAGCGGGAGGGGGAAATACGCAGTATTTT. Its translation is CVSRFVAGGGNTQYF. The genes are TRBV28 and TRBJ2-3; TRBD2 agrees at 11 bases. CDR1 and CDR2 from the germline V gene are MDHEN and SYDVKM. The length of the CDR3 is 15 residues.

In the case of this clonotype: The junction and the germline gene differ at one end; a read error may be behind it. The rearrangement links TRBV30 to TRBJ2-7; no reliable D call. Germline values: CDR1 GTSNPN, CDR2 SVGIG (reference sequence). CDR3 length: 10 amino acids. CDR3 DNA: TGTGCCCGGAGTGGCCCCGAGCAGTACTTC. Residues: CARSGPEQYF.

This chain connects TRBV9 to TRBJ2-7; 7 nucleotides align to TRBD2. With V trimmed by 4 bases and J by 6 bases, 7 bases remained unmatched. The CDR3 covers 13 residues. CDR1 SGDLS and CDR2 YYNGEE come from the germline V gene. CDR3 DNA: TGTGCCAGCAGCACCCGATCGGGGGGCGAGCAGTACTTC. Its protein product is CASSTRSGGEQYF. The entire variable domain, with the rest obtained from reference TRBV9 and TRBJ2-7, is as follows: DSGVTQTPKHLITATGQRVTLRCSPRSGDLSVYWYQQSLDQGLQFLIQYYNGEERAKGNILERFSAQQFPDLHSELNLSSLELGDSALYFCASSTRSGGEQYFGPGTRLTVT.

V usage is TRBV10-2 and J usage is TRBJ2-7, with TRBD2 matching 13 bases. CDR3 length: 15 residues. CDR1 is WSHSY and CDR2 is SAAADI in the germline V gene. V was clipped by 6 bases and J by 2 bases; unmatched bases: 4. Here the CDR3 reads CASRIGTSGAYEQYF. The CDR3 DNA follows: TGCGCCAGCAGGATCGGGACTAGCGGGGCCTACGAGCAGTACTTC.

This clonotype was counted between two and nine times. The gene calls are TRBV6-1 and TRBJ2-7; tentatively, D is TRBD2 (5 bases). V gave up 2 bases and J gave up 1 base, with 9 bases separating them. From germline, CDR1 is MNHNS and CDR2 SASEGT. The CDR3 contains 14 residues. Here the CDR3 reads CASSELDLSYEQYF. The CDR3 coding sequence is TGTGCCAGCAGTGAATTGGACTTATCCTACGAGCAGTACTTC.

This clonotype has just a few counts. The V and J genes are TRBV5-1 and TRBJ1-2; D is uncertain. The CDR3 covers 14 residues. V lost 5 bases to trimming and J lost 4 bases, with 15 bases between them. CDR1 and CDR2 from the germline V gene are SGHRS and YFSETQ. CDR3 region: CASRPGRGGYGYTF. CDR3 DNA: TGCGCCAGCAGGCCCGGCCGGGGAGGCTATGGCTACACCTTC.

The chain joins TRBV20-1 to TRBJ2-7; 11 bases agree with TRBD1. Germline V gene data show CDR1 as DFQATT and CDR2 as SNEGSKA (reference sequence). This CDR3 contains 13 residues. The V and J ends lost 5 bases and 4 bases, in that order; junction bases with no gene match: 4. The CDR3 region has the DNA TGCAGTGCTGCGGGACAGGGGGATTACGAGCAGTACTTC. It encodes CSAAGQGDYEQYF.

As for this clonotype: One end of the junction does not line up with germline, which may come from a read error. This chain links TRBV5-1 with TRBJ1-1; TRBD1 aligns across 9 bases. The germline V gene encodes CDR1 SGHRS and CDR2 YFSETQ. CDR3 length equals 13 residues. CDR3 loop: CVSSFGDRAVAFF. CDR3 in DNA: TGCGTCAGCAGCTTTGGGGACAGGGCTGTGGCTTTCTTT.

This clonotype was seen a handful of times. The V gene is TRBV6-2 or TRBV6-3, the J gene TRBJ2-1; 10 bases are a match to TRBD2. With 6 bases clipped from V and 3 bases from J, the junction kept 11 bases outside the gene matches. The CDR3 totals 17 residues. Germline V CDR1 and CDR2: MNHEY, SVGEGT. CDR3 amino acids: CASSLSLGLADYNEQFF. The CDR3 coding sequence is TGTGCCAGCAGCCTATCCTTAGGACTAGCGGACTACAATGAGCAGTTCTTC.

This clonotype came up many times. In DNA form, the CDR3 reads TGTGCCAGCAGCTTGAGCGCGCCGAACAATGAGCAGTTCTTC. Protein product: CASSLSAPNNEQFF. The J gene is TRBJ2-1, the V gene TRBV5-6, with D unresolved. This CDR3 is 14 amino acids long. Germline V gives CDR1 SGHDT, CDR2 YYEEEE. Trimming pared 1 base from V and 5 bases from J, leaving 10 bases between.

The table lists this clonotype with a few counts. The V gene is TRBV2, the J gene TRBJ2-1; TRBD2 matches at 7 bases. V shed 7 bases and J 7 bases; nucleotides not matched to a gene: 4. The germline CDR1 and CDR2 sequences are SNHLY and FYNNEI. CDR3 length equals 12 residues. The CDR3 region is CASKAGNNEQFF. In nucleotides, the CDR3 is TGTGCCAGCAAAGCGGGGAATAATGAGCAGTTCTTC.

This chain joins TRBV27 and TRBJ2-3, with 7 positions matching TRBD2. The CDR3 length is 16 residues. Germline CDR1 reads MNHEY; CDR2 reads SMNVEV (reference sequence). The V gene end was trimmed by 6 bases and the J gene end by 2 bases; junction bases not matched to a gene: 11. This chain's CDR3 is CASSLLGGDPTDTQYF. The DNA for the CDR3 is TGTGCCAGCAGCCTTCTTGGGGGGGACCCCACAGATACGCAGTATTTT.

The rearrangement uses TRBV6-1 and TRBJ2-7, with TRBD1 as a possible D gene (5 bases). The germline gives CDR1 MNHNS, CDR2 SASEGT. The CDR3 spans 17 residues. V was pared by 0 bases and J by 1 base, with 16 bases between. The CDR3 region is CASSEALWAGISYEQYF. The CDR3 DNA follows: TGTGCCAGCAGTGAAGCGCTTTGGGCAGGGATTTCCTACGAGCAGTACTTC.

The chain is built from TRBV7-2 and TRBJ2-7; maybe TRBD2 (5 bases). V was shortened by 2 bases and J by 4 bases, with 18 bases between the two germline ends. Germline CDR1 reads SGHTA; CDR2 reads FQGNSA. The CDR3 contains 16 residues. The CDR3 loop reads CASSLTVIGIGYEQYF. CDR3 sequence (DNA): TGTGCCAGCAGCTTAACAGTTATCGGGATAGGGTACGAGCAGTACTTC.

This CDR3 reads CASSLNQGGEQYF. The CDR3 nucleotides are TGTGCCAGCTCACTCAACCAGGGGGGCGAGCAGTACTTC. The chain links TRBV18 to TRBJ2-7; a possible D gene is TRBD1 (7 bases). CDR3 length equals 13 residues. Per germline, CDR1 KGHSH and CDR2 LQKENI. The V end was cut by 4 bases, the J end by 6 bases, with 13 bases between.

This clonotype was picked up a small number of times. This chain joins TRBV9 and TRBJ2-3, with no clear D. This CDR3 comprises 14 residues. V dropped 0 bases and J dropped 3 bases, with 8 bases sitting between them. Germline CDR1 SGDLS, CDR2 YYNGEE. CDR3 sequence (DNA): TGTGCCAGCAGCGTAGTTCAAGAGACAGATACGCAGTATTTT. Its protein is CASSVVQETDTQYF.

This chain connects TRBV20-1 to TRBJ2-3; tentatively, D is TRBD1 (6 bases). Deletions cut 4 bases from V and 0 bases from J, with 14 bases between. CDR3 length equals 15 residues. Germline lookup yields CDR1 DFQATT and CDR2 SNEGSKA (reference sequence). This chain's CDR3 is CSATPGAFSTDTQYF. CDR3 DNA: TGCAGTGCTACACCAGGGGCCTTTAGCACAGATACGCAGTATTTT.

The chain carries TRBV3-1 and TRBJ1-2; 8 bases are shared with TRBD1. The CDR3 is 13 residues long. Losses at the gene ends were 4 bases for V and 8 bases for J; bases not matched to a gene: 6. Germline CDR1 LGHDT, CDR2 YNNKEL (reference sequence). The CDR3 loop reads CASSLLDREGYTF. Here the CDR3 DNA reads TGTGCCAGCAGCCTCTTGGACAGGGAAGGCTACACCTTC.

This clonotype was seen ten or more times. This chain uses TRBV12-3 or TRBV12-4 with TRBJ1-2; weak D call: TRBD1 (5 bases). The ends were cut back, 0 bases at V and 3 bases at J, with 8 bases in the middle. The CDR3 has 14 residues. This CDR3 is CASSLAGGDYGYTF. CDR3 nucleotide sequence: TGTGCCAGCAGTTTAGCCGGGGGGGACTATGGCTACACCTTC.

Only one count was recorded for this clonotype. J is TRBJ1-2 and V is TRBV20-1; TRBD1 aligns across 7 bases. The length of the CDR3 is 13 residues. Germline V gene data show CDR1 as DFQATT and CDR2 as SNEGSKA (reference sequence). The J segment lost 5 bases and the V segment lost 5 bases, leaving 8 bases of the junction unmatched. CDR3 nucleotides: TGCAGTGCTCCTGGGACAGCCGGTTATGGCTACACCTTC. It encodes CSAPGTAGYGYTF.

In its sample, this clonotype was seen a few times. The chain carries TRBV7-2 and TRBJ1-3; 7 bases map to TRBD1. The CDR3 length is 14 residues. Germline assignment: CDR1 SGHTA and CDR2 FQGNSA. V lost 5 bases, J lost 5 bases, and 6 bases stayed unmatched. DNA for the CDR3: TGTGCCAGCAGCCCGGGACAGCTAAGAAACACCATATATTTT. It is translated as CASSPGQLRNTIYF.

V and J are TRBV12-3 or TRBV12-4 and TRBJ2-3; TRBD2 aligns across 8 bases. There are 16 residues in the CDR3. V was pared by 7 bases and J by 0 bases, with 9 bases of the junction left unmatched. The CDR3 DNA is TGTGCCAGCAACCCTATAGCGGGGATTAGCACAGATACGCAGTATTTT. As protein: CASNPIAGISTDTQYF.